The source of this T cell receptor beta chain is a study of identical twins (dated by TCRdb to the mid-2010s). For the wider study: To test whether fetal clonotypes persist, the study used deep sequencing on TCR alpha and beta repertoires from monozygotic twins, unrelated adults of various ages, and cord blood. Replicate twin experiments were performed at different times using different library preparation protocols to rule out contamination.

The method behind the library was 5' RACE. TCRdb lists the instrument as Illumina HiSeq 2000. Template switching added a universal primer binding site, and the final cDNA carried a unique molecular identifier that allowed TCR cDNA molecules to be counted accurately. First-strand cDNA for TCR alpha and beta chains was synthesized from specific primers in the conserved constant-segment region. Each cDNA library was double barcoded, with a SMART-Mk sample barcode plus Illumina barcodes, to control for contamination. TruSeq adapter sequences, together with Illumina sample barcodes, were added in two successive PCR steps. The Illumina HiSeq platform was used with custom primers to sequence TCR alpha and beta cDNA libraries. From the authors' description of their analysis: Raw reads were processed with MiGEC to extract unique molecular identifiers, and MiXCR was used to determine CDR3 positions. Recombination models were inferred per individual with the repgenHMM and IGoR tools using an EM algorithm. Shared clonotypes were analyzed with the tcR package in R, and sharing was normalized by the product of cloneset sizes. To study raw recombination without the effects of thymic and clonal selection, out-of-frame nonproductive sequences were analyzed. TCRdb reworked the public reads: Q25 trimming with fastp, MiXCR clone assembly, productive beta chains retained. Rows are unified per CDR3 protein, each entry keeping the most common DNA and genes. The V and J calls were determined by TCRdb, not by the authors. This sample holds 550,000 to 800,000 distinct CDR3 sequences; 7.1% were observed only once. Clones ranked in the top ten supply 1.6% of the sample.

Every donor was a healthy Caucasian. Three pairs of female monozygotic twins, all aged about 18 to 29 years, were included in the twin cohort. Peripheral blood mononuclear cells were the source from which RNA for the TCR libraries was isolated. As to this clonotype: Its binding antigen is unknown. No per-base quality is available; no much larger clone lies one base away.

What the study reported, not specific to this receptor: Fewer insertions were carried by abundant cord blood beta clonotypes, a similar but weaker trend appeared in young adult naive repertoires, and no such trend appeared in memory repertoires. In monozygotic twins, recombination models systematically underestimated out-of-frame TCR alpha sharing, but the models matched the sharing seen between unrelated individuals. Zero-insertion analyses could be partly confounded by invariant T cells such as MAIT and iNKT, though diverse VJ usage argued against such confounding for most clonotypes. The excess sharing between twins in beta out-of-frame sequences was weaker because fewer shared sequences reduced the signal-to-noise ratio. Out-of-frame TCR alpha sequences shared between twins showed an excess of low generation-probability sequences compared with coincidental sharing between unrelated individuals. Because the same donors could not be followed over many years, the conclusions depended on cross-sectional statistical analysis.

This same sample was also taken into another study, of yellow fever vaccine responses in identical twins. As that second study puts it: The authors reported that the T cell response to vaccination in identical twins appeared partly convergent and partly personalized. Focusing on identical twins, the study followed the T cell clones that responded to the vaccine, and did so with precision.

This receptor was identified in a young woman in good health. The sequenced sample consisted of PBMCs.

The CDR3 sequence is CASSPSGGSWGTEAFF. The base sequence is TGTGCCAGCAGCCCTAGTGGGGGCTCTTGGGGCACTGAAGCTTTCTTT. This chain joins TRBV9 to TRBJ1-1; the D gene is possibly TRBD1, with 6 bases matching. Looking up the germline V gene yields CDR1 SGDLS and CDR2 YYNGEE. The CDR3 covers 16 residues, taking in both the cysteine and the phenylalanine. Just CDR3 DNA is preserved here, 48 bases in frame from base 1. The germline ends are 20 bases apart after V is trimmed by 4 bases and J by 4 bases.